This T cell receptor (beta chain) appears in the sequencing data of a study of shared clonotypes between healthy human individuals. Study information: The composition of the donors was two women and a few men aged 18 to 49. Study-wide findings and caveats: Limitation of the genetic and exposure-history diversity represented came from the few donors.

Germline CDR1 reads MNHNS; CDR2 reads SASEGT. Between the trimmed V and J ends, which lost 2 bases and 4 bases, there was a span of 20 bases. CDR3 length equals 18 residues. With regard to this clone: What it binds is unknown.

Genomic DNA for unsorted samples, which was extracted with the QIAamp DNA Blood Mini kit, came from about 90 million PBMCs. TCRdb's copy holds only in-frame clones and misses some; the assay was immunoSEQ multiplex PCR. The table lists approximately 470,000 clones, 60% to 80% of them singletons. The receptor was derived from a woman aged 35 to 49 in good health. Some clones in this sample may be carry-over from other donors' samples. The chain is built from TRBV6-1 and TRBJ1-4; possible D gene TRBD1, 6 bases. Sequenced sample: PBMCs. This CDR3 is CASSESLGGARFNEKLFF. CDR3 sequence (DNA): TGTGCCAGCAGTGAATCGCTGGGGGGGGCGCGTTTTAATGAAAAACTGTTTTTT.